This passage covers 24 T cell receptor beta chains from one sample sequenced in a study of T cell repertoires in cytomegalovirus infection. TCRdb re-called the reads with MiXCR, one entry per CDR3 protein. The data show 350,000 to 500,000 distinct CDR3 sequences, approximately 32% seen once. The sequenced sample was PBMCs. Receptors originate from a human donor in good health (CMV status not recorded). Some clones in this sample may be carry-over from other donors' samples.

This clonotype was found a few times. J is TRBJ1-5 and V is TRBV11-3, with 9 nucleotides matching TRBD1. The CDR3 runs 13 residues. Germline CDR1 is SGHNT and CDR2 is YENEEA. V shed 9 bases and J 4 bases; nucleotides not matched to a gene: 4. CDR3 sequence (DNA): TGTGCCAGGGGACAGGGAGGAAATCAGCCCCAGCATTTT. Amino acid sequence: CARGQGGNQPQHF. Filled out from reference TRBV11-3 and TRBJ1-5, the complete variable domain reads EAGVVQSPRYKIIEKKQPVAFWCNPISGHNTLYWYLQNLGQGPELLIRYENEEAVDDSQLPKDRFSAERLKGVDSTLKIQPAELGDSAVYLCARGQGGNQPQHFGDGTRLSIL.

This clonotype has more than one count but fewer than ten. The V and J genes are TRBV7-2 and TRBJ2-7, with a weak D call TRBD1 (6 bases). This CDR3 comprises 13 residues. Deletions cut 10 bases from V and 5 bases from J, with 18 bases between. The germline V gene encodes CDR1 SGHTA and CDR2 FQGNSA. The CDR3 coding sequence is TGTGCCACCGCACGGGACATTATCGACGAGCAGTACTTC. It translates to CATARDIIDEQYF.

Ten or more counts support this clonotype. This sequence joins TRBV7-2 and TRBJ2-4, with D tentatively TRBD2 (6 bases). The germline CDR1 and CDR2 sequences are SGHTA and FQGNSA. The CDR3 totals 18 residues. V was trimmed by 2 bases and J by 0 bases, leaving 17 bases between them. For the CDR3, the DNA is TGTGCCAGCAGCTTAAACCCGGGTCAGGGACTAGCCAAAAACATTCAGTACTTC. It codes for CASSLNPGQGLAKNIQYF.

This clonotype was observed a handful of times. The rearrangement links TRBV4-1 to TRBJ2-7; D may correspond to TRBD1 or TRBD2 (5 bases each). This CDR3 spans 14 amino acids. Trimming stripped 3 bases from V and 3 bases from J, with 12 bases between. Germline CDR1 reads MGHRA; CDR2 reads YSYEKL. The CDR3, as DNA: TGCGCCAGCAGCCAGCTATGGGGGATCTACGAGCAGTACTTC. Amino acid sequence: CASSQLWGIYEQYF.

A few counts support this clonotype. This CDR3 reads CATRTGTGNQPQHF. CDR3 bases: TGTGCCACTAGGACAGGGACGGGCAATCAGCCCCAGCATTTT. The chain employs TRBV10-3 and TRBJ1-5, with TRBD1 matching 8 bases. Germline trimming cut 10 bases from V and 2 bases from J; bases unmatched to any gene: 7. Germline V gives CDR1 ENHRY, CDR2 SYGVKD. There are 14 residues in the CDR3.

The chain employs TRBV6-2 or TRBV6-3 and TRBJ2-1; 8 bases are shared with TRBD1. In germline, CDR1 is MNHEY, CDR2 SVGEGT. The CDR3 is 15 amino acids. After removal of 8 bases from V and 0 bases from J, the junction contained 6 bases not matched to a gene. CDR3 nucleotide sequence: TGTGCCAGCGGCTACAGGGGGAGCTCCTACAATGAGCAGTTCTTC. Protein product: CASGYRGSSYNEQFF.

The chain recombines TRBV2 with TRBJ2-1; D call uncertain. The V and J ends lost 1 base and 3 bases respectively, with 4 bases between them. This CDR3 has 13 residues. Germline CDR1 reads SNHLY; CDR2 reads FYNNEI. The CDR3 loop is CASSEGLYNEQFF. CDR3 in DNA: TGTGCCAGCAGTGAAGGACTCTACAATGAGCAGTTCTTC.

This chain uses TRBV14 with TRBJ2-7, with D perhaps TRBD1 or TRBD2 (5 bases each). With 0 bases removed from V and 0 bases from J, the gap between germline ends came to 9 bases. The CDR3 loop spans 15 amino acids. Germline V gene data show CDR1 as SGHDN and CDR2 as FVKESK. The CDR3: CASSQDWGSSYEQYF. CDR3 in DNA: TGTGCCAGCAGCCAAGACTGGGGGAGCTCCTACGAGCAGTACTTC.

This chain uses TRBV28 with TRBJ2-5, with D maybe TRBD1 (6 bases). The CDR3 sequence is 13 residues long. Germline CDR1 is MDHEN and CDR2 is SYDVKM. V lost 6 bases, J lost 2 bases, and 10 bases lay in between. CDR3 residues: CASRPDSQETQYF. CDR3 nucleotides: TGTGCCAGCAGGCCGGACAGTCAAGAGACCCAGTACTTC.

This chain joins TRBV5-6 and TRBJ2-1; unclear D gene. Germline V CDR1 and CDR2: SGHDT, YYEEEE. The CDR3 is 15 residues long. Trimming stripped 1 base from V and 5 bases from J, with 13 bases between. The CDR3 spells CASSLNPAGHNEQFF. CDR3 nucleotides: TGTGCCAGCAGCTTGAATCCCGCAGGCCACAATGAGCAGTTCTTC.

This clonotype has only a few counts. The V and J genes are TRBV19 and TRBJ1-1; 7 bases are shared with TRBD1. With 3 bases clipped from V and 1 base from J, the junction kept 2 bases outside the gene matches. Germline CDR1 reads LNHDA; CDR2 reads SQIVND (reference sequence). This CDR3 region has 14 residues. The DNA for the CDR3 is TGTGCCAGTAGTATTCGACAGGGGAACACTGAAGCTTTCTTT. It codes for CASSIRQGNTEAFF.

This clonotype appeared many times. This chain links TRBV7-6 with TRBJ1-1; the D is unclear. V was pared by 6 bases and J by 3 bases, with 14 bases between. The CDR3 loop spans 14 amino acids. Germline-derived CDR1 and CDR2 are SGHVS and FNYEAQ. The CDR3 sequence is CASRHISEHTEAFF. CDR3 in DNA: TGTGCCAGCAGACATATATCGGAGCACACTGAAGCTTTCTTT.

The table lists this clonotype with a few counts. The chain recombines TRBV7-2 with TRBJ2-7; 10 nucleotides agree with TRBD2. V was pared by 5 bases and J by 5 bases, with 6 bases of the junction left unmatched. The CDR3 spans 14 residues. Germline lookup yields CDR1 SGHTA and CDR2 FQGNSA. The CDR3 region has the DNA TGTGCCAGCAGCCGAGCGGGGGGGCACAACGAGCAGTACTTC. This codes for CASSRAGGHNEQYF.

This clonotype was recorded once. With a much larger clone just one base away, this may be a read error. The rearrangement joins TRBV28 to TRBJ1-1; D remains unclear. Germline CDR1 MDHEN, CDR2 SYDVKM. This CDR3 has 15 amino acids. The CDR3 here is CASSFVGLLNTVAFF. DNA of the CDR3: TGTGCCAGCAGTTTTGTCGGACTCCTGAACACTGTAGCTTTCTTT.

Remarks on this clonotype: A much larger clone lies one base from this, so it may be a read error. This chain links TRBV19 with TRBJ2-3, with 15 bases lining up with TRBD2. Germline CDR1 reads LNHDA; CDR2 reads SQIVND (reference sequence). The CDR3 covers 18 residues. The V and J ends lost 6 bases and 6 bases, in that order; junction bases with no gene match: 13. CDR3 sequence (DNA): TGTGCCAGTAGCCTATCTCCGGGACTAGCGGGGGGAAGGGATACGCAGTATTTT. Protein product: CASSLSPGLAGGRDTQYF.

The chain carries TRBV24-1 and TRBJ2-2, with D perhaps being TRBD1 or TRBD2 (5 bases each). The V and J ends lost 7 bases and 5 bases respectively, with 10 bases between them. The CDR3 has 13 amino acids. The germline gives CDR1 KGHDR, CDR2 SFDVKD. DNA for the CDR3: TGTGCCACCAGGAGGGGTTGGACCGGGGAGCTGTTTTTT. It codes for CATRRGWTGELFF.

In this sample, this clonotype turned up a few times. This chain connects TRBV20-1 to TRBJ1-5, with no clear D. The V end was cut by 2 bases, the J end by 2 bases, with 13 bases between. Per germline, CDR1 DFQATT and CDR2 SNEGSKA (reference sequence). The CDR3 is made up of 15 amino acids. DNA for the CDR3: TGCAGTGCTAGATTGGCCTCAAAGGGCAATCAGCCCCAGCATTTT. Its protein is CSARLASKGNQPQHF.

The chain employs TRBV4-1 and TRBJ2-7; D gene ambiguous. The CDR3 is made up of 13 amino acids. Germline CDR1 MGHRA, CDR2 YSYEKL. V lost 4 bases, J lost 0 bases, and 7 bases lay in between. CDR3 protein: CASSLFDSYEQYF. CDR3 coding DNA: TGCGCCAGCAGCCTTTTCGACTCCTACGAGCAGTACTTC.

This clonotype was seen only a few times. This chain uses TRBV20-1 with TRBJ2-2; D may be TRBD1 (5 bases). This CDR3 spans 16 amino acids. The V gene lost 2 bases and the J gene lost 6 bases, with 19 bases spanning the gap. From germline, CDR1 is DFQATT and CDR2 SNEGSKA (reference sequence). CDR3 in DNA: TGCAGTGCTAGACCCTCGGCAGGGCTAGGGGCCGGGGAGCTGTTTTTT. It translates to CSARPSAGLGAGELFF.

This clonotype was detected only a few times. This chain uses TRBV7-3 with TRBJ1-1; TRBD1 aligns across 8 bases. V gave up 0 bases and J gave up 8 bases; unmatched junction bases: 5. CDR3 length equals 14 residues. Germline V gives CDR1 SGHTA, CDR2 FQGTGA. As DNA, the CDR3 is TGTGCCAGCAGCTTAACGAAAGGACAGGGAGAAGCTTTCTTT. It specifies CASSLTKGQGEAFF.

The sample holds a few counts of this clonotype. The rearrangement links TRBV7-2 to TRBJ1-2, with 11 bases matching TRBD1. The germline V gene has CDR1 SGHTA and CDR2 FQGNSA. The V segment lost 1 base and the J segment 6 bases; nucleotides outside the gene matches: 7. CDR3 length: 16 amino acids. CDR3 coding DNA: TGTGCCAGCAGCTTAGTTGGGACAGGGGGATCAAATGGCTACACCTTC. This gives the protein CASSLVGTGGSNGYTF.

The J gene is TRBJ1-1, the V gene TRBV3-1; weak D call: TRBD1 (5 bases). The germline V and J ends were trimmed by 3 bases and 4 bases, with 15 bases remaining between them. This CDR3 is built from 15 residues. Germline CDR1 reads LGHDT; CDR2 reads YNNKEL (reference sequence). CDR3 amino acids: CASSHFQGPGTEAFF. The DNA of the CDR3 is TGTGCCAGCAGCCACTTTCAGGGTCCGGGCACTGAAGCTTTCTTT.

This clonotype is a singleton in its sample. As the CDR3 is not closed by the conserved phenylalanine or tryptophan, this likely results from a read error. The V and J genes are TRBV2 and TRBJ1-5; no reliable D call. Deletions cut 3 bases from V and 5 bases from J, with 14 bases between. Germline V gene sequence: CDR1 SNHLY, CDR2 FYNNEI. This CDR3 region has 15 residues. DNA of the CDR3: TGTGCCAGCAGTGAGGGGAAGGCAGGAGATCAGCCCCAGCATGTT. Its protein is CASSEGKAGDQPQHV.

This clonotype was counted ten times or more. This rearrangement joins TRBV7-2 to TRBJ1-5; D not certain. V was pared by 3 bases and J by 7 bases, with 10 bases between. CDR1 and CDR2 from the germline V gene are SGHTA and FQGNSA. The CDR3 is 13 residues long. The CDR3 sequence: CASSLNGGQPQHF. The CDR3 DNA follows: TGTGCCAGCAGCTTGAACGGAGGGCAGCCCCAGCATTTT.